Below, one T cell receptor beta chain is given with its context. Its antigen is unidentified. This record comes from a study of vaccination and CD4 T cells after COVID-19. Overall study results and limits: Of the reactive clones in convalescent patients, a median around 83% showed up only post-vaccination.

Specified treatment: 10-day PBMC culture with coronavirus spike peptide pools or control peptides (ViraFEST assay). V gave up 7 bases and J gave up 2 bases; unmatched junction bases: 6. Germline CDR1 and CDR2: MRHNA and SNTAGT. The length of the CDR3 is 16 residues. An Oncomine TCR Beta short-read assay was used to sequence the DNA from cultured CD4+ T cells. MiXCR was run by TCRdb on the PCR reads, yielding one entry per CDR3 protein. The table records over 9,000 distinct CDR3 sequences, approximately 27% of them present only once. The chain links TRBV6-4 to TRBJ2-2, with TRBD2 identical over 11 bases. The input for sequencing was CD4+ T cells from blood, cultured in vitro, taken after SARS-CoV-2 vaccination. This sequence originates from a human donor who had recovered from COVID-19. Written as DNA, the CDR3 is TGTGCCAGCAATAATAGCGGGAGGGGAAACACCGGGGAGCTGTTTTTT. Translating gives CASNNSGRGNTGELFF.